Listed below are T cell receptor beta chains from one sample, sequenced in a study of cytomegalovirus exposure and HLA in healthy donors. Libraries were prepared by immunoSEQ multiplex PCR; TCRdb keeps only in-frame clonotypes and omits some of them. The sample comprises around 190,000 clones, 80% to 90% of which are singletons, and approximately 1.7% rests with the top ten. Material for sequencing was PBMCs. The receptors originated from a man aged 40-49 years in good health and CMV-seropositive. CDR3s leave out the opening cysteine and the closing phenylalanine or tryptophan.

TRBJ2-5	TRBV2	ASKREETQY
TRBJ2-1	TRBV10-1	ASSGPQKRGGFYNEQF
TRBJ1-5	TRBV21-1	ASSKGAGGRSVDNQPQH
TRBJ1-1	TRBV5-1	ASSTLQGGAF
TRBJ2-1	TRBV5-1	ASSYGQGNEQF
TRBJ1-2	TRBV28	ASSTPRQGADGYT
TRBJ2-1	TRBV11-1	ASSRLAGDNEQF
TRBJ2-5	TRBV27	ASSPRAQETQY
TRBJ2-1	TRBV6-1	ASSGIAGGMDEQF
TRBJ1-6	TRBV27	ASGIGDRDNSPLH
TRBJ1-1	TRBV5-1	ASSGVRGTEAF
TRBJ2-1	TRBV19	AISAKLGAYNEQF
TRBJ2-2	TRBV9	ASSTSGIGTGELF
TRBJ1-1	TRBV29-1	SVRQGDTEAF